Listed below are T cell receptor beta chains from one sample, sequenced in a study of T cells expressing NK-cell markers. TCRdb derives one entry per CDR3 protein from the 5' RACE reads, leaving out DNA. The sample's table shows a few hundred thousand distinct CDR3 sequences. Sequencing was done on a sample of blood T cells: a sorted CD56 or NKG2C T cell subset, CD4+ or CD8+ T cells, or bulk PBMC T cells (not recorded which). These receptors originate from a man aged 18-75 years in good health. Both conserved end residues are part of each CDR3. Fields, in order: CDR3 protein, J gene, CDR3 length, V gene.

CDR3 protein: CASSLTGGPYNSPLHF
J gene: TRBJ1-6
CDR3 length: 16
V gene: TRBV7-3

CDR3 protein: CASSLGGLGTYEQYF
J gene: TRBJ2-7
CDR3 length: 15
V gene: TRBV11-2

CDR3 protein: CSARRPGLAVQETQYF
J gene: TRBJ2-5
CDR3 length: 16
V gene: TRBV20-1

CDR3 protein: CSMGQGETQYF
J gene: TRBJ2-5
CDR3 length: 11
V gene: TRBV29-1

CDR3 protein: CSARRANPNFNEQFF
J gene: TRBJ2-1
CDR3 length: 15
V gene: TRBV20-1

CDR3 protein: CASSYSTAGGWIPVLTF
J gene: TRBJ2-6
CDR3 length: 17
V gene: TRBV6-5

CDR3 protein: CASVQGNTGELFF
J gene: TRBJ2-2
CDR3 length: 13
V gene: TRBV6-6

CDR3 protein: CASSQAPGAIETQYF
J gene: TRBJ2-5
CDR3 length: 15
V gene: TRBV4-1

CDR3 protein: CASRTSGETQYF
J gene: TRBJ2-5
CDR3 length: 12
V gene: TRBV12-3/TRBV12-4

CDR3 protein: CASSLSVNQPQHF
J gene: TRBJ1-5
CDR3 length: 13
V gene: TRBV7-8

CDR3 protein: CSVEVTSTEAFF
J gene: TRBJ1-1
CDR3 length: 12
V gene: TRBV29-1

CDR3 protein: CASSFLQGGLPYEQYF
J gene: TRBJ2-7
CDR3 length: 16
V gene: TRBV27

CDR3 protein: CASSLNRGQIYSPLHF
J gene: TRBJ1-6
CDR3 length: 16
V gene: TRBV7-2

CDR3 protein: CASRNKGAREAFF
J gene: TRBJ1-1
CDR3 length: 13
V gene: TRBV27

CDR3 protein: CASSFSSLNTGELFF
J gene: TRBJ2-2
CDR3 length: 15
V gene: TRBV5-1

CDR3 protein: CASSTSRGVTGELFF
J gene: TRBJ2-2
CDR3 length: 15
V gene: TRBV7-2

CDR3 protein: CASCTMNTEAFF
J gene: TRBJ1-1
CDR3 length: 12
V gene: TRBV6-2/TRBV6-3

CDR3 protein: CASSVKSGGISEQFF
J gene: TRBJ2-1
CDR3 length: 15
V gene: TRBV9

CDR3 protein: CTSSQERAPSGLTDTQYF
J gene: TRBJ2-3
CDR3 length: 18
V gene: TRBV1

CDR3 protein: CASSYPSLRTSGGDPSTDTQYF
J gene: TRBJ2-3
CDR3 length: 22
V gene: TRBV6-2/TRBV6-3

CDR3 protein: CASEIMDSETDTQYF
J gene: TRBJ2-3
CDR3 length: 15
V gene: TRBV5-4

CDR3 protein: CASRRAWRGSQETQYF
J gene: TRBJ2-5
CDR3 length: 16
V gene: TRBV2

CDR3 protein: CASSPGGRGNTEAFF
J gene: TRBJ1-1
CDR3 length: 15
V gene: TRBV6-2/TRBV6-3

CDR3 protein: CASSLFSGVNTGELFF
J gene: TRBJ2-2
CDR3 length: 16
V gene: TRBV11-1

CDR3 protein: CASSWRTRLAGGETQYF
J gene: TRBJ2-5
CDR3 length: 17
V gene: TRBV7-8